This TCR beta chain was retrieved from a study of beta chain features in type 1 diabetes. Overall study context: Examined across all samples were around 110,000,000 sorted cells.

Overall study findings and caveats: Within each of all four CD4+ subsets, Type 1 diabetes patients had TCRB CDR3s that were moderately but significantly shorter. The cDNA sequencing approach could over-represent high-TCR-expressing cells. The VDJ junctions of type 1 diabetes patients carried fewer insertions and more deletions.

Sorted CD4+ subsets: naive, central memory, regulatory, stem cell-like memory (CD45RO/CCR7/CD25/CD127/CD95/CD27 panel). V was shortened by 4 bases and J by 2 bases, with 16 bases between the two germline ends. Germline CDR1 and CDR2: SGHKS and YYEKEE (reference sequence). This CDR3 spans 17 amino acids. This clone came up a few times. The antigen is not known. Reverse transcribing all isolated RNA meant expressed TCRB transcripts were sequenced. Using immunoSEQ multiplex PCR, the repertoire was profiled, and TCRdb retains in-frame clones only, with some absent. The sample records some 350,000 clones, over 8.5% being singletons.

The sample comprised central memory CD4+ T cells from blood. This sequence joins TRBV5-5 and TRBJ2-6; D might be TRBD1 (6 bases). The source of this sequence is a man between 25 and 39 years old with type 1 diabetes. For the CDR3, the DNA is TGTGCCAGCAGCAAGACAGGTGGGGTAGCTGGGGCCAACGTCCTGACTTTC. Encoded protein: CASSKTGGVAGANVLTF.